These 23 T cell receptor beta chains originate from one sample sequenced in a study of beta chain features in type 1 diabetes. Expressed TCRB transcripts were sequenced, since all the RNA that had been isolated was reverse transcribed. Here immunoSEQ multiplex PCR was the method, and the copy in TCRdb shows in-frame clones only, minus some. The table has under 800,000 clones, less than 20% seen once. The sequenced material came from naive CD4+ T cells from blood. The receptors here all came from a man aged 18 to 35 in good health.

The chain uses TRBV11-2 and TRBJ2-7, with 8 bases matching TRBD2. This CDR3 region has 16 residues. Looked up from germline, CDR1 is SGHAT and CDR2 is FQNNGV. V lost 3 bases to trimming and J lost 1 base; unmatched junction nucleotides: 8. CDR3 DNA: TGTGCCAGCAGCTTCGGCTGGCCTAGCGGGTCCTACGAGCAGTACTTC. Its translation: CASSFGWPSGSYEQYF.

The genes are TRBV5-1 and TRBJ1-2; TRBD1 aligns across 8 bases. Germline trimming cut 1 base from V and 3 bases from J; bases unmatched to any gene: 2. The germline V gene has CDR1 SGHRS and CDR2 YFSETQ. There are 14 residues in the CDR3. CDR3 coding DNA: TGCGCCAGCAGCTTGTCGGGACAGGACTATGGCTACACCTTC. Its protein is CASSLSGQDYGYTF.

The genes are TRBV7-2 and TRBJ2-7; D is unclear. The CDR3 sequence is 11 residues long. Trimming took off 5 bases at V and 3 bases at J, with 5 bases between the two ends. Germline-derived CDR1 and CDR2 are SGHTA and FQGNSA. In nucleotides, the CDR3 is TGTGCCAGCAGCCGACTCTACGAGCAGTACTTC. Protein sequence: CASSRLYEQYF.

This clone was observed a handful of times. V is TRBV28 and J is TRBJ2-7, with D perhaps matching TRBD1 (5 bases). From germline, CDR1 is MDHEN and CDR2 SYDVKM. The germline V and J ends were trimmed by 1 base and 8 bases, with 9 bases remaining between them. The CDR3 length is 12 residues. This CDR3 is CASSLSGYKQYF. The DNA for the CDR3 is TGTGCCAGCAGTTTATCAGGGTATAAGCAGTACTTC.

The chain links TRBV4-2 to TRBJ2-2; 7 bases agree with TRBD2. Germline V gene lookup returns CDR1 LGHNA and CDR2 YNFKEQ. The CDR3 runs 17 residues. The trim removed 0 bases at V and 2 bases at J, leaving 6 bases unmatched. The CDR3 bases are TGTGCCAGCAGCCAAGATCGCCAGACTAGCAACACCGGGGAGCTGTTTTTT. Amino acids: CASSQDRQTSNTGELFF.

The CDR3 loop is CASSQRQGAYEQFF. CDR3 coding DNA: TGTGCCAGCAGCCAAAGACAGGGGGCATATGAGCAGTTCTTC. The chain joins TRBV14 to TRBJ2-1; 10 bases map to TRBD1. Germline CDR1 and CDR2: SGHDN and FVKESK. There are 14 residues in the CDR3. The V gene end was trimmed by 2 bases and the J gene end by 8 bases; junction bases not matched to a gene: 3.

The CDR3 coding sequence is TGTGCCTGGAGTCCGCCAACAGGGGTGACAGATACGCAGTATTTT. Translation gives CAWSPPTGVTDTQYF. The chain links TRBV30 to TRBJ2-3, with 7 bases lining up with TRBD1. CDR1 and CDR2 from the germline V gene are GTSNPN and SVGIG (reference sequence). The CDR3 contains 15 residues. Trimming removed 2 bases from V and 3 bases from J; junction bases left unmatched: 8.

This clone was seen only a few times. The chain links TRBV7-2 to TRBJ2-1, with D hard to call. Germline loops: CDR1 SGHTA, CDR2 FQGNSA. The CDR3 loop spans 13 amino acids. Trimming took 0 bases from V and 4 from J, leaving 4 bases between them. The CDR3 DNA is TGTGCCAGCAGCTTAGCGGAGTACAATGAGCAGTTCTTC. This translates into CASSLAEYNEQFF.

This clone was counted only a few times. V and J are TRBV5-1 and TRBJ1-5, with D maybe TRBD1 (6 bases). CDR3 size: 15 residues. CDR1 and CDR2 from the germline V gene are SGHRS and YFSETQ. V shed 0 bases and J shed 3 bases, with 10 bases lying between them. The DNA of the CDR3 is TGCGCCAGCAGCTTGGAAGGGGGGGTCAATCAGCCCCAGCATTTT. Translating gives CASSLEGGVNQPQHF.

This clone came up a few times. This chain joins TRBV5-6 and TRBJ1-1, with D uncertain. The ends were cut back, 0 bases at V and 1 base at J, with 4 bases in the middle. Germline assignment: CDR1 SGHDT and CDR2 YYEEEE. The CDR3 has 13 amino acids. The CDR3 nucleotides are TGTGCCAGCAGCTTGGACAGGAACACTGAAGCTTTCTTT. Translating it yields CASSLDRNTEAFF.

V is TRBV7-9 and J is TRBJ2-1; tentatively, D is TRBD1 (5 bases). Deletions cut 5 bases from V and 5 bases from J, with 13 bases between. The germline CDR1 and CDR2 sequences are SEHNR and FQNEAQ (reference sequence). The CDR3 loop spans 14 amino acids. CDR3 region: CASSLMRQNNEQFF. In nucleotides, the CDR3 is TGTGCCAGCAGCCTTATGAGACAGAACAATGAGCAGTTCTTC.

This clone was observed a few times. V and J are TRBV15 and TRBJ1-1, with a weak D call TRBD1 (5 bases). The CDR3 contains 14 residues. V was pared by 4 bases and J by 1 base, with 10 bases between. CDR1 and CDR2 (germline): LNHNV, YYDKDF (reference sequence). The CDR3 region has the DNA TGTGCCACCAGCAAGGGGCCGAGGAACACTGAAGCTTTCTTT. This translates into CATSKGPRNTEAFF.

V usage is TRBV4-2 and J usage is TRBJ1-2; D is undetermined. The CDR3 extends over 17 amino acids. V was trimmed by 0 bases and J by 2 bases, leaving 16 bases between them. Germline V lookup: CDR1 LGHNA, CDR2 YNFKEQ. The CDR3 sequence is CASSQDVGITANYGYTF. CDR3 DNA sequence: TGTGCCAGCAGCCAAGATGTGGGGATAACAGCCAACTATGGCTACACCTTC.

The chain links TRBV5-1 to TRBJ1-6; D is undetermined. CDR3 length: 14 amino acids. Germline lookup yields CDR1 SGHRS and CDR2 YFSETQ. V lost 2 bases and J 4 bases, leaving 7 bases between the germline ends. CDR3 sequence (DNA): TGCGCCAGCAGCTTAGACGCTTATAATTCACCCCTCCACTTT. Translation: CASSLDAYNSPLHF.

CDR3 bases: TGTGCCAGCAGTGAACAGGGTACGGGTTCACCCCTCCACTTT. This gives the protein CASSEQGTGSPLHF. V and J are TRBV6-1 and TRBJ1-6; D may be TRBD1 (5 bases). Germline V gene sequence: CDR1 MNHNS, CDR2 SASEGT. The CDR3 has 14 amino acids. Trimming cost V 2 bases and J 9 bases, with 11 bases left between them.

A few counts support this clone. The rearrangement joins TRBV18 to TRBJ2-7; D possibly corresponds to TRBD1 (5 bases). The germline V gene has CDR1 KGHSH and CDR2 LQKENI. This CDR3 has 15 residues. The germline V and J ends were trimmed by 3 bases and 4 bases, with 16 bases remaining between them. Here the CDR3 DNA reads TGTGCCAGCTCACCCCCGGGTAGGGGTGGGTACGAGCAGTACTTC. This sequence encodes CASSPPGRGGYEQYF.

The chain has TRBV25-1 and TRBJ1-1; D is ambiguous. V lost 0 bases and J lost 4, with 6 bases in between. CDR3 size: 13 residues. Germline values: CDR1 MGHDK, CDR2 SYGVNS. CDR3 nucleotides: TGTGCCAGCAGTGAATATAAGCGCACTGAAGCTTTCTTT. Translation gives CASSEYKRTEAFF. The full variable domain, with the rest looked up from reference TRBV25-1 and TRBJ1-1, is EADIYQTPRYLVIGTGKKITLECSQTMGHDKMYWYQQDPGMELHLIHYSYGVNSTEKGDLSSESTVSRIRTEHFPLTLESARPSHTSQYLCASSEYKRTEAFFGQGTRLTVV.

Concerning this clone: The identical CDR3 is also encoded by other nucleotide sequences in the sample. As DNA, the CDR3 is TGTGCCAGCTCACCGGACAGGACTAACACCGGGGAGCTGTTTTTT. It specifies CASSPDRTNTGELFF. V gene TRBV18 combines with J gene TRBJ2-2, with 7 bases that match TRBD1. This CDR3 has 15 residues. Germline CDR1 reads KGHSH; CDR2 reads LQKENI. V was clipped by 3 bases and J by 2 bases; unmatched bases: 3.

The CDR3 loop reads CASTAEGKGGELFF. The CDR3 DNA reads as TGTGCCAGCACAGCAGAGGGGAAAGGCGGGGAGCTGTTTTTT. J is TRBJ2-2 and V is TRBV11-3, with D possibly called TRBD1 or TRBD2 (5 bases each). The CDR3 is made up of 14 amino acids. Germline V gene sequence: CDR1 SGHNT, CDR2 YENEEA. The germline V and J ends were trimmed by 7 bases and 7 bases, with 16 bases remaining between them.

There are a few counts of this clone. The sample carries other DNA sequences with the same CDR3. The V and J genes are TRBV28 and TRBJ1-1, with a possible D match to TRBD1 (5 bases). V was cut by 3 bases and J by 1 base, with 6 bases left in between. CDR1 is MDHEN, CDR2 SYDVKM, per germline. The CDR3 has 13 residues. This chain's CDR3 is CASSFGGNTEAFF. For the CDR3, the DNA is TGTGCCAGCAGTTTCGGGGGGAACACTGAAGCTTTCTTT.

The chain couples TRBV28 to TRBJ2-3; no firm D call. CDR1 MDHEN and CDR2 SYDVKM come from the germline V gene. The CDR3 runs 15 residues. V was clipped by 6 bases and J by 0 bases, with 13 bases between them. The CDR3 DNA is TGTGCCAGCAGCTCCCCCGCGGCTAGCACAGATACGCAGTATTTT. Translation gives CASSSPAASTDTQYF.

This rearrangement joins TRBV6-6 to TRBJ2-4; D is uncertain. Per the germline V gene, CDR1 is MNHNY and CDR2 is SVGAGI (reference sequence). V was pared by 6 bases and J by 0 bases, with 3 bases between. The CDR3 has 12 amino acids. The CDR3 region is CASRLAKNIQYF. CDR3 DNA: TGTGCCAGCAGGCTAGCCAAAAACATTCAGTACTTC.

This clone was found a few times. CDR3 nucleotides: TGTGCCAGCATTGGGGCCCCGCGCTCCTACAATGAGCAGTTCTTC. Its translation is CASIGAPRSYNEQFF. The chain combines TRBV6-1 with TRBJ2-1; TRBD1 might be the D (5 bases). The V gene's germline CDR1 is MNHNS and CDR2 SASEGT. The CDR3 length is 15 residues. The V end lost 7 bases, the J end lost 0 bases, and 13 bases lay between the germline ends.